Presented here are 23 T cell receptor beta chains from one specimen sequenced in a study of blood T cells in healthy people across ages. Sample-barcoded 5' priming and a J-beta primer mix drove a second PCR of about 6 to 12 cycles. TCRdb used MiXCR to reprocess the 5' RACE reads, holding one entry per CDR3 protein. The sample comprises 780,000 or so distinct CDR3 sequences, about 53% of which are singletons, and under 50% rests with the top ten. The sample was blood. These receptors came from a man of 80 years or more in good health.

The V gene is TRBV7-8, the J gene TRBJ2-1, with D perhaps TRBD2 (7 bases). Trimming took off 9 bases at V and 7 bases at J, with 22 bases between the two ends. This CDR3 is 15 amino acids long. Germline-derived CDR1 and CDR2 are SGHVS and FQNEAQ. DNA for the CDR3: TGTGCCAGTGATACGGGGGCGGGAGCGGGGAATGAGCAGTTCTTC. It codes for CASDTGAGAGNEQFF.

This clonotype occurred a few times. This sequence joins TRBV20-1 and TRBJ1-5, with D possibly being TRBD1 (5 bases). This CDR3 has 14 residues. Looked up from germline, CDR1 is DFQATT and CDR2 is SNEGSKA (reference sequence). V was pared by 3 bases and J by 1 base, with 10 bases between. CDR3: CSASPDTSNQPQHF. The CDR3 DNA reads TGCAGTGCTAGCCCGGACACCAGCAATCAGCCCCAGCATTTT.

The gene calls are TRBV20-1 and TRBJ2-1; no definite D call. CDR3 size: 11 residues. Trimming took 6 bases from V and 9 from J, leaving 12 bases between them. Looked up from germline, CDR1 is DFQATT and CDR2 is SNEGSKA (reference sequence). The CDR3 loop is CSALRVREQFF. CDR3 sequence (DNA): TGCAGTGCCCTACGGGTACGTGAGCAGTTCTTC.

The J gene is TRBJ1-2, the V gene TRBV6-5; D call uncertain. V lost 2 bases, J lost 6 bases, and 10 bases lay in between. CDR1 and CDR2 from the germline V gene are MNHEY and SVGAGI. The CDR3 spans 13 residues. The CDR3 region is CASSYGQTNGYTF. The DNA for the CDR3 is TGTGCCAGCAGTTACGGGCAGACTAATGGCTACACCTTC.

The gene calls are TRBV4-2 and TRBJ2-2, with 9 nucleotides matching TRBD2. The V gene's germline CDR1 is LGHNA and CDR2 YNFKEQ. The length of the CDR3 is 21 residues. V gave up 1 base and J gave up 1 base; unmatched junction bases: 16. In nucleotides, the CDR3 is TGTGCCAGCAGCCAAGTGCCGCCTCGGGCTAGCGGGATCTGGAACACCGGGGAGCTGTTTTTT. It is translated as CASSQVPPRASGIWNTGELFF.

J is TRBJ2-5 and V is TRBV4-2; the D gene is possibly TRBD2 (6 bases). CDR1 is LGHNA, CDR2 YNFKEQ, per germline. V was cut by 4 bases and J by 7 bases, with 22 bases left in between. This CDR3 contains 16 residues. The CDR3 nucleotides are TGTGCCAGCAGCCGGGGGTCGGGAGAGGTGTTTGGGACCCAGTACTTC. Residues: CASSRGSGEVFGTQYF.

The chain has TRBV29-1 and TRBJ2-3, with 12 bases lining up with TRBD2. The germline V gene has CDR1 SQVTM and CDR2 ANQGSEA. This CDR3 is built from 16 residues. V was clipped by 4 bases and J by 0 bases; unmatched bases: 5. This chain's CDR3 is CSVGGGTSGSTDTQYF. CDR3 nucleotides: TGCAGCGTTGGCGGCGGGACTAGCGGGAGCACAGATACGCAGTATTTT.

A single count supports this clonotype. The chain has TRBV10-3 and TRBJ2-1, with D possibly being TRBD2 (6 bases). This CDR3 is built from 14 residues. Germline CDR1 and CDR2: ENHRY and SYGVKD. V gave up 5 bases and J gave up 7 bases, with 15 bases separating them. The CDR3 nucleotides read TGTGCCATCAGTTCCGGGACTGGTATGAATGAGCAGTTCTTC. As protein: CAISSGTGMNEQFF.

A few counts support this clonotype. CDR3: CASSSQDEDTEAFF. The DNA for the CDR3 is TGCGCCAGCAGCTCACAGGACGAGGACACTGAAGCTTTCTTT. The V and J genes are TRBV5-1 and TRBJ1-1, with D possibly TRBD1 on 5 matching bases. The CDR3 has 14 residues. Germline loops: CDR1 SGHRS, CDR2 YFSETQ. V lost 3 bases, J lost 3 bases, and 12 bases lay in between.

The J gene is TRBJ2-7, the V gene TRBV4-1, with D maybe TRBD2 (6 bases). Germline CDR1 MGHRA, CDR2 YSYEKL. The CDR3 covers 18 residues. The V gene lost 1 base and the J gene lost 5 bases, with 24 bases spanning the gap. The CDR3 sequence is CASSQAALVGRRRDEQYF. For the CDR3, the DNA is TGCGCCAGCAGCCAAGCAGCACTTGTTGGCAGGCGGAGGGACGAGCAGTACTTC.

The chain employs TRBV6-1 and TRBJ2-2; D gene uncertain. The germline V gene encodes CDR1 MNHNS and CDR2 SASEGT. This CDR3 contains 13 residues. Deletions cut 6 bases from V and 4 bases from J, with 9 bases between. CDR3 region: CASRISFTGELFF. CDR3 nucleotide sequence: TGTGCCAGCAGGATCTCATTCACCGGGGAGCTGTTTTTT.

The rearrangement joins TRBV5-1 to TRBJ1-1; perhaps TRBD1 as D (6 bases). The CDR3 covers 15 residues. The germline CDR1 and CDR2 sequences are SGHRS and YFSETQ. V lost 4 bases and J lost 1, with 14 bases in between. The CDR3 region is CASSGVRGQNTEAFF. In DNA form, the CDR3 reads TGCGCCAGCAGCGGTGTGCGGGGACAGAACACTGAAGCTTTCTTT. The variable domain in full, completed from reference TRBV5-1 and TRBJ1-1, reads KAGVTQTPRYLIKTRGQQVTLSCSPISGHRSVSWYQQTPGQGLQFLFEYFSETQRNKGNFPGRFSGRQFSNSRSEMNVSTLELGDSALYLCASSGVRGQNTEAFFGQGTRLTVV.

This clonotype appeared a single time. The V gene is TRBV30, the J gene TRBJ2-1, with unresolved D. Germline CDR1 reads GTSNPN; CDR2 reads SVGIG (reference sequence). V gave up 0 bases and J gave up 9 bases, with 6 bases separating them. CDR3 length: 11 amino acids. This chain's CDR3 is CAWSVKPEQFF. CDR3 bases: TGTGCCTGGAGTGTAAAACCTGAGCAGTTCTTC.

This clonotype was picked up a small number of times. This chain links TRBV5-1 with TRBJ2-3; 7 bases map to TRBD1. This CDR3 contains 17 residues. In germline, CDR1 is SGHRS, CDR2 YFSETQ. V dropped 4 bases and J dropped 14; count of bases not matched to a gene: 25. CDR3 residues: CASSPRPQTGTDRYAYF. The CDR3 DNA follows: TGCGCCAGCAGCCCGAGACCCCAGACAGGGACAGACAGATACGCGTATTTT.

This clonotype was seen only a few times. The genes are TRBV7-9 and TRBJ2-1; D is unresolved. V was pared by 1 base and J by 5 bases, with 3 bases between. There are 12 residues in the CDR3. Germline loops: CDR1 SEHNR, CDR2 FQNEAQ (reference sequence). The DNA for the CDR3 is TGTGCCAGCAGCTTAGTTCACAATGAGCAGTTCTTC. Its translation: CASSLVHNEQFF.

This chain connects TRBV6-6 to TRBJ2-3; TRBD2 matches 8 bases. The germline CDR1 and CDR2 sequences are MNHNY and SVGAGI (reference sequence). Unmatched junction bases numbered 9, after V lost 7 bases and J lost 0 bases. The CDR3 runs to 16 residues. CDR3: CASTPGRGWSTDTQYF. In nucleotides, the CDR3 is TGTGCCAGCACCCCCGGGAGGGGATGGAGCACAGATACGCAGTATTTT.

This sequence joins TRBV28 and TRBJ2-3; 12 bases agree with TRBD1. Trimming took 4 bases from V and 4 from J; bases not matched to a gene: 9. The V gene's germline CDR1 is MDHEN and CDR2 SYDVKM. This CDR3 has 17 residues. DNA for the CDR3: TGTGCCAGCAGTTCCGGGACAGGGGGCTTATACGCAGATACGCAGTATTTT. Translated: CASSSGTGGLYADTQYF.

This clonotype was counted only a few times. The V and J genes are TRBV21-1 and TRBJ2-5; the table's D gene call, TRBD2, was not cross checked with the DNA. TRBV21-1 constitutes a pseudogene. This CDR3 comprises 20 residues. For the CDR3, the DNA is TGTGCCAGCAGCGAGGGCGGGACAGGGCGACTAGCGGGACCCCAAGAGACCCAGTACTTC. Amino acids: CASSEGGTGRLAGPQETQYF.

This clonotype has just a few counts. V and J are TRBV29-1 and TRBJ2-7; TRBD2 is a possible D gene (6 bases). This CDR3 is 13 amino acids long. Deletions cut 4 bases from V and 0 bases from J, with 10 bases between. CDR1 and CDR2 (germline): SQVTM, ANQGSEA. The CDR3 region is CSVAELASYEQYF. The CDR3, as DNA: TGCAGCGTTGCTGAACTAGCCTCCTACGAGCAGTACTTC.

The DNA for the CDR3 is TGTGCCAGCAGCTTAATTGGCAGGGGCGGTACGCAGTATTTT. Amino acid sequence: CASSLIGRGGTQYF. The chain employs TRBV7-2 and TRBJ2-3, with D possibly matching TRBD1 (6 bases). V lost 2 bases and J 8 bases, leaving 14 bases between the germline ends. CDR1 is SGHTA and CDR2 is FQGNSA in the germline V gene. The CDR3 consists of 14 residues.

Details on this clonotype: This sequence may be a read error, since a much larger clone differs from it by one base. The V and J genes are TRBV11-2 and TRBJ2-1, with 7 bases identical to TRBD2. Germline V CDR1 and CDR2: SGHAT, FQNNGV. Trimming cost V 5 bases and J 13 bases; bases outside gene matches: 20. The CDR3 length is 16 residues. CDR3 coding DNA: TGTGCCAGCAGCACCCCGGGGGGACTGCAATGGAAGACCCAGTTCTTC. Protein sequence: CASSTPGGLQWKTQFF.

The J gene is TRBJ2-5, the V gene TRBV12-5; 7 nucleotides match TRBD2. After removal of 4 bases from V and 3 bases from J, the junction contained 5 bases not matched to a gene. CDR3 size: 14 residues. The germline gives CDR1 LGHNT, CDR2 FRNRAP. CDR3 in amino acids: CASGWGGAEETQYF. For the CDR3, the DNA is TGTGCTAGTGGTTGGGGAGGGGCTGAAGAGACCCAGTACTTC.

The J gene is TRBJ1-1, the V gene TRBV29-1; 8 bases agree with TRBD1. Germline lookup yields CDR1 SQVTM and CDR2 ANQGSEA. This CDR3 spans 16 amino acids. V lost 4 bases to trimming and J lost 5 bases; unmatched junction nucleotides: 15. CDR3 nucleotide sequence: TGCAGCGTTGTATCCCCCCAGGGGGCGATTGGTACTGAAGCTTTCTTT. Its protein is CSVVSPQGAIGTEAFF.